A single T cell receptor beta chain is shown here with its context. What it recognizes is unknown. TCRdb re-called the 5' RACE reads through MiXCR, storing one row per CDR3 protein. The table lists hundreds of thousands of distinct CDR3 sequences, 9% to 15% of them singletons. The record originates from a study of identical twins. Study-wide results and caveats: Zero-insertion results could be subject to partial confounding by invariant MAIT and iNKT cells. Alpha sequences out of frame and shared by twins had excess low generation probability. Models predicted less out-of-frame TCR alpha sharing in monozygotic twins than was found.

No donor was unhealthy or non-Caucasian. V gave up 6 bases and J gave up 6 bases, with 15 bases separating them. Germline V gene data show CDR1 as DFQATT and CDR2 as SNEGSKA (reference sequence). The CDR3 has 13 residues. This sample was also put to use in a study of yellow fever vaccine responses in identical twins.

This receptor was taken from a woman younger than 30 in good health. The J gene is TRBJ1-5, the V gene TRBV20-1, with D possibly being TRBD1 (5 bases). Sample: PBMCs. The CDR3 nucleotides read TGCAGTGCGGAAACCAGGGAGACTCAGCCCCAGCATTTT. It specifies CSAETRETQPQHF.